Shown below are 29 T cell receptor beta chains from a single sample sequenced in a study of CD8 T cells in ankylosing spondylitis (dated by TCRdb to between 2016 and 2019). Libraries were constructed by 5' RACE. Sequencing relied on an Illumina HiSeq 2500. TCRdb reworked the public reads: Q25 trimming with fastp, MiXCR clone assembly, productive beta chains retained. Rows with one shared CDR3 protein collapse into an entry with the most common genes and DNA. Present in this sample are approximately 290,000 distinct CDR3 sequences, about a fifth of which were seen just once. 3.5% of the sample is in the top ten clones. The specimen sequenced was blood, either unsorted or a sorted T cell fraction (not recorded which). Receptors were obtained from a female donor with ankylosing spondylitis or in good health (not recorded which).

This clonotype was counted only a few times. The CDR3 sequence: CASSSDRAREQFF. The CDR3 DNA reads as TGTGCCAGCAGCTCGGACAGAGCCCGGGAGCAGTTCTTC. This chain links TRBV7-2 with TRBJ2-1, with a possible D match to TRBD1 (6 bases). This CDR3 spans 13 amino acids. V gave up 4 bases and J gave up 10 bases, with 14 bases separating them. Looked up from germline, CDR1 is SGHTA and CDR2 is FQGNSA.

This clonotype came up a few times. The chain combines TRBV12-3 or TRBV12-4 with TRBJ1-4; weak D call: TRBD1 (5 bases). CDR3 size: 16 residues. Trimming left V 3 bases short and J 1 base short, with 12 bases between. The CDR3 DNA reads TGTGCCAGCAGTTTCTATCGGGGGAGAACTAATGAAAAACTGTTTTTT. It codes for CASSFYRGRTNEKLFF.

This clonotype has at least ten counts. The chain joins TRBV12-3 or TRBV12-4 to TRBJ2-1, with TRBD1 matching over 10 bases. V lost 7 bases and J lost 8; bases outside the gene matches: 8. The CDR3 totals 14 residues. The DNA for the CDR3 is TGTGCCAGCAAACCGGGACAGGGGTTTGATGAGCAGTTCTTC. This sequence encodes CASKPGQGFDEQFF.

The chain combines TRBV25-1 with TRBJ1-5, with a weak D call TRBD1 (5 bases). V lost 4 bases to trimming and J lost 4 bases, with 14 bases between them. The CDR3 extends over 15 amino acids. Germline V gene sequence: CDR1 MGHDK, CDR2 SYGVNS. The CDR3 DNA reads TGTGCCAGCAGTGCGCAGGGCGGGGGTAATCAGCCCCAGCATTTT. Protein sequence: CASSAQGGGNQPQHF.

The chain uses TRBV15 and TRBJ2-1; 10 bases are shared with TRBD2. The germline CDR1 and CDR2 sequences are LNHNV and YYDKDF (reference sequence). V lost 5 bases to trimming and J lost 4 bases; unmatched junction nucleotides: 5. This CDR3 comprises 15 residues. The DNA of the CDR3 is TGTGCCACCAGCCAAACTAGCGGGGCGTACAATGAGCAGTTCTTC. Translating gives CATSQTSGAYNEQFF.

In this sample, this clonotype turned up a few times. The chain uses TRBV5-1 and TRBJ1-2, with a possible D match to TRBD1 (5 bases). CDR1 SGHRS and CDR2 YFSETQ come from the germline V gene. The germline V and J ends were trimmed by 0 bases and 8 bases, with 14 bases remaining between them. This CDR3 is built from 14 residues. CDR3 DNA sequence: TGCGCCAGCAGCTTGGAGCTTGGGGGGAGCGGCTACACCTTC. Protein sequence: CASSLELGGSGYTF.

This rearrangement joins TRBV7-2 to TRBJ2-3; no clear D gene. CDR3 length equals 13 residues. Between the trimmed V and J ends, which lost 5 bases and 2 bases, there was a span of 8 bases. Germline V gives CDR1 SGHTA, CDR2 FQGNSA. The CDR3 DNA sequence: TGTGCCAGCAGCCTGAGAAACACAGATACGCAGTATTTT. Protein sequence: CASSLRNTDTQYF. Full variable domain (missing parts from reference TRBV7-2 and TRBJ2-3): GAGVSQSPSNKVTEKGKDVELRCDPISGHTALYWYRQSLGQGLEFLIYFQGNSAPDKSGLPSDRFSAERTGGSVSTLTIQRTQQEDSAVYLCASSLRNTDTQYFGPGTRLTVL.

This clonotype was recorded a few times. This chain joins TRBV12-3 or TRBV12-4 and TRBJ2-5; 7 nucleotides line up with TRBD1. J was trimmed by 5 bases and V by 6 bases; bases with no gene match: 15. The length of the CDR3 is 16 residues. As DNA, the CDR3 is TGTGCCAGCAGCCCAGAGGGTACGGCCAGGGGGGAGACCCAGTACTTC. Amino acids: CASSPEGTARGETQYF.

This clonotype was seen a handful of times. This chain uses TRBV12-3 or TRBV12-4 with TRBJ1-2; no clear D gene. V lost 2 bases and J lost 4, with 11 bases in between. This CDR3 spans 14 amino acids. The CDR3 reads CASSLSSPRYGYTF. The CDR3 nucleotides read TGTGCCAGCAGTTTATCTTCCCCGCGCTATGGCTACACCTTC.

The J gene is TRBJ2-3, the V gene TRBV9; tentative D call: TRBD2 (5 bases). The CDR3 spans 14 residues. V was cut by 3 bases and J by 4 bases, with 12 bases left in between. Germline CDR1 reads SGDLS; CDR2 reads YYNGEE. CDR3 in amino acids: CASSARTRPDTQYF. The CDR3 DNA is TGTGCCAGCAGCGCAAGGACTCGTCCAGATACGCAGTATTTT.

The V call is TRBV9, the J call TRBJ2-3, with 7 nucleotides matching TRBD1. The J segment lost 3 bases and the V segment lost 1 base, leaving 8 bases of the junction unmatched. Germline CDR1 SGDLS, CDR2 YYNGEE. The CDR3 runs 16 residues. Written as DNA, the CDR3 is TGTGCCAGCAGCGTACACCCGGGACAGCCTACAGATACGCAGTATTTT. This gives the protein CASSVHPGQPTDTQYF.

This clonotype was seen at least ten times. V gene TRBV6-1 combines with J gene TRBJ1-1, with 7 positions matching TRBD1. V lost 7 bases, J lost 2 bases, and 13 bases stayed unmatched. The CDR3 is 16 residues long. Germline CDR1 and CDR2: MNHNS and SASEGT. DNA for the CDR3: TGTGCCAGCAACCCCGCGGTGACAGGGTATAACACTGAAGCTTTCTTT. Its translation is CASNPAVTGYNTEAFF.

Only a few counts were recorded for this clonotype. The chain combines TRBV6-5 with TRBJ2-3, with 7 nucleotides matching TRBD2. Germline lookup yields CDR1 MNHEY and CDR2 SVGAGI. The CDR3 loop spans 14 amino acids. Trimming took 2 bases from V and 6 from J; bases not matched to a gene: 5. The CDR3 spells CASSYAGARDTQYF. The CDR3 nucleotides read TGTGCCAGCAGTTACGCGGGAGCGAGGGATACGCAGTATTTT.

This clonotype came up a few times. The chain has TRBV20-1 and TRBJ2-2, with D possibly being TRBD1 (5 bases). Trimming took 6 bases from V and 4 from J, leaving 15 bases between them. The length of the CDR3 is 14 residues. CDR1 and CDR2 (germline): DFQATT, SNEGSKA (reference sequence). In DNA, the CDR3 is TGCAGTGCCGTAAGGGGCGGCCCCACCGGGGAGCTGTTTTTT. Translation: CSAVRGGPTGELFF.

This clonotype has a handful of counts. Relative to the germline gene, one junction end is altered; a read error may explain this. This sequence joins TRBV10-3 and TRBJ1-1, with a weak D call TRBD1 (5 bases). The germline V gene has CDR1 ENHRY and CDR2 SYGVKD. The CDR3 runs to 18 residues. CDR3 DNA: TGTGCCATCAGCCAGACTCGGGGGTCGGGAATCACAGTCACTGAAGCTTCCTTT. It codes for CAISQTRGSGITVTEASF.

This rearrangement joins TRBV7-2 to TRBJ2-2; 7 bases map to TRBD2. This CDR3 contains 16 residues. Germline trimming cut 7 bases from V and 7 bases from J; bases unmatched to any gene: 15. CDR1 and CDR2 (germline): SGHTA, FQGNSA. CDR3 nucleotide sequence: TGTGCCAGCAAGACTGCTAGCGGAGATAGGGGCGGGGAGCTGTTTTTT. This gives the protein CASKTASGDRGGELFF.

This chain uses TRBV6-2 or TRBV6-3 with TRBJ2-2; D is possibly TRBD1 or TRBD2 (5 bases each). The CDR3 has 15 amino acids. V shed 2 bases and J shed 7 bases, with 14 bases lying between them. Per the germline V gene, CDR1 is MNHEY and CDR2 is SVGEGT. The CDR3 DNA reads TGTGCCAGCAGTTACCCCCTCGGGACCGGCGGGGAGCTGTTTTTT. It is translated as CASSYPLGTGGELFF.

The gene calls are TRBV12-3 or TRBV12-4 and TRBJ1-6; TRBD1 aligns across 10 bases. The V and J ends lost 1 base and 9 bases, in that order; junction bases with no gene match: 6. The CDR3 is 16 amino acids. The CDR3 sequence: CASSLEGTGVGSPLHF. The CDR3 DNA sequence: TGTGCCAGCAGTTTAGAGGGGACAGGGGTGGGTTCACCCCTCCACTTT.

The chain recombines TRBV5-1 with TRBJ2-7; 7 bases are shared with TRBD2. This CDR3 is built from 16 residues. V trimming: 4 bases; J trimming: 4 bases; junction bases outside the gene matches: 14. The germline CDR1 and CDR2 sequences are SGHRS and YFSETQ. CDR3 sequence (DNA): TGCGCCAGCAGCCCCTCTAGGGCTAGCGGCCTTTACGAGCAGTACTTC. It translates to CASSPSRASGLYEQYF.

A few counts support this clonotype. The genes are TRBV7-8 and TRBJ2-7; TRBD2 matches at 8 bases. Trimming took 8 bases from V and 1 from J; bases not matched to a gene: 13. The CDR3 has 16 residues. Germline V gene data show CDR1 as SGHVS and CDR2 as FQNEAQ. CDR3 DNA: TGTGCCAGCGGCCCGTATCCAAAGCGGGAGTCCTACGAGCAGTACTTC. As protein: CASGPYPKRESYEQYF.

This clonotype occurred a few times. The CDR3, as DNA: TGCAGTGCTAGATCCGACAGGGCCACAGGGACCCAGTACTTC. Translating it yields CSARSDRATGTQYF. The chain carries TRBV20-1 and TRBJ2-5; TRBD1 matches 7 bases. Per the germline V gene, CDR1 is DFQATT and CDR2 is SNEGSKA (reference sequence). The CDR3 covers 14 residues. Germline trimming cut 2 bases from V and 7 bases from J; bases unmatched to any gene: 10.

This clonotype was recorded a few times. The V gene is TRBV5-1, the J gene TRBJ2-3, with D uncertain. V gave up 2 bases and J gave up 1 base, with 11 bases separating them. This CDR3 is 15 amino acids long. From germline, CDR1 is SGHRS and CDR2 YFSETQ. In DNA form, the CDR3 reads TGCGCCAGCAGCTTAAACCGCGGAGGCACAGATACGCAGTATTTT. It specifies CASSLNRGGTDTQYF.

This clonotype showed up many times. This chain connects TRBV12-3 or TRBV12-4 to TRBJ1-5; D unresolved. Between the trimmed V and J ends, which lost 5 bases and 15 bases, there was a span of 17 bases. The CDR3 extends over 12 amino acids. This CDR3 is CASSQKPVPTHF. The CDR3, as DNA: TGTGCCAGCAGTCAAAAACCCGTGCCAACGCATTTT.

V usage is TRBV24-1 and J usage is TRBJ2-1; possible D gene TRBD1, 5 bases. Germline V gives CDR1 KGHDR, CDR2 SFDVKD. The V end was cut by 4 bases, the J end by 1 base, with 7 bases between. The CDR3 consists of 14 residues. CDR3 residues: CATSEGPSYNEQFF. CDR3 sequence (DNA): TGTGCCACCAGTGAGGGGCCTTCCTACAATGAGCAGTTCTTC.

This clonotype was seen a handful of times. The chain combines TRBV7-2 with TRBJ2-7, with 12 bases lining up with TRBD2. From germline, CDR1 is SGHTA and CDR2 FQGNSA. V lost 5 bases to trimming and J lost 6 bases; unmatched junction nucleotides: 8. There are 15 residues in the CDR3. The CDR3 nucleotides are TGTGCCAGCAGCCCCAGGACTAGCGGGATTGGCGAGCAGTACTTC. Translation: CASSPRTSGIGEQYF.

This clonotype occurred once. The chain employs TRBV20-1 and TRBJ2-7, with D tentatively TRBD1 (7 bases). Per germline, CDR1 DFQATT and CDR2 SNEGSKA (reference sequence). The V and J ends lost 0 bases and 4 bases respectively, with 16 bases between them. The CDR3 is 15 residues long. The CDR3 here is CSARDQAGGLYEQYF. CDR3 nucleotides: TGCAGTGCTAGAGATCAGGCAGGGGGGCTTTACGAGCAGTACTTC.

This clonotype was found a few times. This chain links TRBV20-1 with TRBJ2-1; D unclear. Germline V CDR1 and CDR2: DFQATT, SNEGSKA (reference sequence). Trimming stripped 1 base from V and 2 bases from J, with 12 bases between. The CDR3 totals 15 residues. The CDR3 spells CSARVGYATYNEQFF. In DNA, the CDR3 is TGCAGTGCTAGAGTCGGCTATGCCACCTACAATGAGCAGTTCTTC.

This clonotype has only a few counts. The chain links TRBV20-1 to TRBJ2-3, with 9 positions matching TRBD2. The germline CDR1 and CDR2 sequences are DFQATT and SNEGSKA (reference sequence). Trimming cost V 5 bases and J 0 bases; bases outside gene matches: 6. CDR3 size: 15 residues. The CDR3 sequence is CSARIAGASTDTQYF. The CDR3 DNA sequence: TGCAGTGCTCGAATAGCGGGGGCTAGCACAGATACGCAGTATTTT.

With regard to this clonotype: A much larger clone is a single base away; this may be a read error. The V call is TRBV6-5, the J call TRBJ1-2; D is undetermined. The germline V and J ends were trimmed by 2 bases and 8 bases, with 21 bases remaining between them. The germline V gene has CDR1 MNHEY and CDR2 SVGAGI. The CDR3 is 16 residues long. This CDR3 is CASSYPYGKEARGYTF. For the CDR3, the DNA is TGTGCCAGCAGTTACCCATATGGGAAGGAGGCAAGGGGCTACACCTTC.